This T cell receptor (beta chain) is drawn from a study of long-term antiretroviral therapy in people with HIV. Concerning this clone: Its antigen is currently unknown.

At least one PBMC sample before ART and at least two after were required. This CDR3 comprises 16 residues. CDR1 is MDHEN and CDR2 is SYDVKM in the germline V gene. Trimming left V 2 bases short and J 3 bases short, with 13 bases between. With survey level as its setting, the immunoSEQ assay was v3.0. Only in-frame clones appear in the TCRdb table, and some are missing; sequencing was by immunoSEQ multiplex PCR. The table has more than 15,000 clones, approximately 94% seen once. Findings of the study overall: Comparison with controls showed narrower CDR3 length ranges in HIV repertoires.

This TCR came from a woman in her 50s with HIV. This chain uses TRBV28 with TRBJ2-2, with D possibly being TRBD2 (7 bases). The sample was unsorted PBMCs, taken nearly 6.5 years after starting antiretroviral therapy. As DNA, the CDR3 is TGTGCCAGCAGTTTACGCGGGGGCAGTTACACCGGGGAGCTGTTTTTT. It is translated as CASSLRGGSYTGELFF. Combining the CDR3 with reference TRBV28 and TRBJ2-2 gives the whole variable domain DVKVTQSSRYLVKRTGEKVFLECVQDMDHENMFWYRQDPGLGLRLIYFSYDVKMKEKGDIPEGYSVSREKKERFSLILESASTNQTSMYLCASSLRGGSYTGELFFGEGSRLTVL.